This T cell receptor beta chain was retrieved from a study of blood T cell repertoires in COVID-19. Overall study context: Acute and convalescent COVID-19 samples came from the United States, Italy and Spain.

In germline, CDR1 is WNHNN, CDR2 SYGVQD (reference sequence). The J segment lost 6 bases and the V segment lost 5 bases, leaving 1 base of the junction unmatched. The CDR3 consists of 12 residues. The method was immunoSEQ multiplex PCR; TCRdb's version includes in-frame clones alone and lacks a portion of them. Among around 230,000 clones listed, around 86% were seen once. The sequence derives from a young man who had recovered from COVID-19. Sequencing input: peripheral blood. The rearrangement uses TRBV10-1 and TRBJ2-3, with TRBD2 matching 8 bases. The CDR3 sequence is CASSSGGDTQYF. CDR3 DNA sequence: TGCGCCAGCAGTAGCGGGGGTGATACGCAGTATTTT.